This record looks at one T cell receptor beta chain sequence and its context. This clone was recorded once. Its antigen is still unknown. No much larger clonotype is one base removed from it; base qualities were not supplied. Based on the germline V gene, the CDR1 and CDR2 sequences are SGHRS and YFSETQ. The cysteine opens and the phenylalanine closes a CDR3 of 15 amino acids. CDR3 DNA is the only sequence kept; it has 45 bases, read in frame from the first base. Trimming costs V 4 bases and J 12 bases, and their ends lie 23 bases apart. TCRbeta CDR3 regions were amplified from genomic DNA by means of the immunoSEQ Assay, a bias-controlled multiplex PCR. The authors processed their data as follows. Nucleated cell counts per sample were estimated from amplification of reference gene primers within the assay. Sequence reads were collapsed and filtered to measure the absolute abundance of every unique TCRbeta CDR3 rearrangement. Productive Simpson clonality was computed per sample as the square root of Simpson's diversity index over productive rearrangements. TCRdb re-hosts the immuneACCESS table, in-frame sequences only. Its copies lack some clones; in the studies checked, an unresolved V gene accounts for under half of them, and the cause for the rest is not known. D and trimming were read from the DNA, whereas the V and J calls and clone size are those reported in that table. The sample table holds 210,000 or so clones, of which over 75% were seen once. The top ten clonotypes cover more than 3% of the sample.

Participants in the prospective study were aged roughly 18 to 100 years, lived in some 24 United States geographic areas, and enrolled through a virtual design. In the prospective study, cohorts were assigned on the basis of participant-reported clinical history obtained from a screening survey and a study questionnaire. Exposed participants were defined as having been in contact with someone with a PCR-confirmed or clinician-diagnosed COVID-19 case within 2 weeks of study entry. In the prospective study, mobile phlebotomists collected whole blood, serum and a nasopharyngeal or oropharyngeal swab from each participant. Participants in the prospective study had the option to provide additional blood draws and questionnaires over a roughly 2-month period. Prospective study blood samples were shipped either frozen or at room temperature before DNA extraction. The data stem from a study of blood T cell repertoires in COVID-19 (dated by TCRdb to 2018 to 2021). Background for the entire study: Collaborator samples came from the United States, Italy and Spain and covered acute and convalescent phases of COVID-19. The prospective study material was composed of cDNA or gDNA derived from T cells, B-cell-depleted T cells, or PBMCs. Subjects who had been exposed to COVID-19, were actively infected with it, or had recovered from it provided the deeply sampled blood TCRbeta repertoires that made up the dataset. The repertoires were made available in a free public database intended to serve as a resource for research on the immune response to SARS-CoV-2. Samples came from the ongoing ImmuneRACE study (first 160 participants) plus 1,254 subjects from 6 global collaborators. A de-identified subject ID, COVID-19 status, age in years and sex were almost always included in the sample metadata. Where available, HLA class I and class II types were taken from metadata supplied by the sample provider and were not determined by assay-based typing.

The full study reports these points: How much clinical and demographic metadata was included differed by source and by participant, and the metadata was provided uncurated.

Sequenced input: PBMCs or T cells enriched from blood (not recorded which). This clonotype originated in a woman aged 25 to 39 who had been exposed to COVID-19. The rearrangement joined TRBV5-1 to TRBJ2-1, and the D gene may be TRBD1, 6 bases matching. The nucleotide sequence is TGCGCCAGCAGCCAAACCGGGACGCCGGAAGGGGGGCAGTTCTTC. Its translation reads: CASSQTGTPEGGQFF.